Included here is one T cell receptor beta chain sequence, with context. Its antigen is still unknown. Germline CDR1 reads SQVTM; CDR2 reads ANQGSEA. There are 13 residues in the CDR3. J was trimmed by 5 bases and V by 7 bases; bases with no gene match: 9. A second PCR of about 7 to 11 cycles used a sample-barcoded 5' primer and a J-beta primer mix. Per-sample output comprised a minimum of 2.5 million paired-end reads containing CDR3. TCRdb re-analysed the 5' RACE reads in MiXCR, keeping a single row per CDR3 protein. The sample contains about 380,000 distinct CDR3 sequences, approximately 47% of which appear only once. The sample belongs to a study of blood T cells in healthy people across ages. Study conclusions and caveats: Changes in expanded clonotypes were possibly confounded, as the CMV status of donors was unknown. It was not possible, with unsorted PBMCs, to conclusively compare naive and antigen-experienced cells.

Material for sequencing was blood. The source is a man in his sixties in good health. This chain joins TRBV29-1 and TRBJ2-3; 7 positions agree with TRBD1. This CDR3 reads CSGGEGAGDTQYF. The CDR3 nucleotides read TGCAGCGGTGGTGAGGGGGCTGGAGATACGCAGTATTTT.